Sequencing of this T cell receptor beta chain was carried out in a study of blood T cells in healthy people across ages. With a J-beta primer mix and a sample-barcoded 5' primer, a second PCR ran 7 to 11 cycles. Each cDNA molecule received a tag from a template-switch adaptor that had 12 random nucleotides. TCRdb called the 5' RACE reads again in MiXCR, with one record for every CDR3 protein. The repertoire includes approximately 1.5 million distinct CDR3 sequences, roughly 43% of them detected once, and more than 4% sits in the top ten. Study conclusions and caveats: Roughly linearly, TCR beta diversity per million T cells fell as age increased. Fewer expanded clones and more diversity marked long-lived versus aged donors.

Comments on this clonotype: No antigen is known for it.

The clonotype comes from a young woman in good health. Sequenced: blood.

The CDR3 nucleotides are TGCGCCAGCAGCGAGGGGCTTGGCTCCTACGAGCAGTACTTC. It specifies CASSEGLGSYEQYF. The chain carries TRBV4-3 and TRBJ2-7; D may be TRBD1 or TRBD2 (5 bases each). The germline V gene has CDR1 LGHNA and CDR2 YSLEER. This CDR3 spans 14 amino acids. V gave up 5 bases and J gave up 0 bases, with 11 bases separating them.